Reported below is one TCR beta chain. The entry originates in a study of human T cells and chemical hapten exposure. Time point noted: healthy volunteer bleed at 2 weeks. Extraction yielded total RNA from whole blood (unfractionated). The library tagged each cDNA molecule with unique molecular identifiers. In TCRdb, the RACE reads were re-called with MiXCR into one record per CDR3 protein. The data contain under 95,000 distinct CDR3 sequences, approximately 10% of them singletons. The V end lost 4 bases, the J end lost 4 bases, and 11 bases lay between the germline ends. CDR3 length: 14 residues. The sequenced sample was whole blood. The V and J genes are TRBV12-3 or TRBV12-4 and TRBJ1-5; D gene ambiguous. The TCR was taken from a female donor in good health. Some clones in this sample may be carry-over from other donors' samples. The chain's CDR3 is CASSYGSVNQPQHF. The CDR3 nucleotides are TGTGCCAGCAGTTATGGGTCAGTTAATCAGCCCCAGCATTTT.